The clone carrying this TCR beta chain came up many times. Its antigen is not known. Over 18 months, lack of ophthalmopathy progression marked Graves' hyperthyroidism as stable. The study excluded patients with uncontrolled infection, other autoimmune disease, pregnancy or lactation. PBMCs were collected from an approximately 9.2 ml volume of fresh peripheral blood. Per germline, CDR1 ENHRY and CDR2 SYGVKD. The CDR3 extends over 13 amino acids. Trimming stripped 7 bases from V and 8 bases from J, with 12 bases between. This sample is part of a study of T cells in Graves' hyperthyroidism and ophthalmopathy. Study-level results: Blood shared most expanded thyroid clonotypes above 0.001.

Using RNA transcripts as the source, TCR beta CDR3 regions were amplified. When the TCR CDR3 underwent first-round RT-PCR, the HTBI primer set was used. One entry per CDR3 protein results from TCRdb running MiXCR on the multiplex PCR reads. The sample holds about 690,000 distinct CDR3 sequences, approximately 15% seen once. This sequence originates from a man aged 45 to 65 with Graves' hyperthyroidism. The sample was blood. J is TRBJ1-6 and V is TRBV10-3; D remains unclear. This CDR3 reads CAINRAVDSPLHF. Written as DNA, the CDR3 is TGTGCCATCAATAGGGCCGTTGATTCACCCCTCCACTTT.